The 7 T cell receptor beta chains below come from one sample, sequenced in a study of cytomegalovirus exposure and HLA in healthy donors. Use of 60 Vbeta and 13 Jbeta primers characterized the PCR. Using immunoSEQ multiplex PCR, the repertoire was profiled, and TCRdb retains in-frame clones only, with some absent. The table has roughly 150,000 clones, about 80% seen once. Material for sequencing was PBMCs. These receptors all stem from a middle-aged woman in good health and CMV-seronegative.

This clone was seen a single time. The chain joins TRBV14 to TRBJ1-2, with D tentatively TRBD1 (6 bases). The germline gives CDR1 SGHDN, CDR2 FVKESK. V was trimmed by 4 bases and J by 4 bases, leaving 19 bases between them. This CDR3 has 16 residues. CDR3 loop: CASSLYSGQKLYGYTF. CDR3 DNA sequence: TGTGCCAGCAGCCTCTACTCCGGACAGAAACTCTATGGCTACACCTTC.

The rearrangement links TRBV6-6 to TRBJ1-2; D remains ambiguous. The CDR3 runs 13 residues. V was trimmed by 3 bases and J by 4 bases, leaving 9 bases between them. The germline CDR1 and CDR2 sequences are MNHNY and SVGAGI (reference sequence). The CDR3 sequence: CASSYEGTYGYTF. In nucleotides, the CDR3 is TGTGCCAGCAGTTATGAGGGAACCTATGGCTACACCTTC.

This clone was observed a handful of times. This rearrangement joins TRBV6-5 to TRBJ1-2; TRBD1 aligns across 12 bases. The germline V gene has CDR1 MNHEY and CDR2 SVGAGI. The CDR3 contains 16 residues. The ends lost 4 bases at V and 4 bases at J; junction bases unmatched: 7. The CDR3 DNA reads as TGTGCCAGCAGTTCCCAGGGACAGGGGGCTGGCTATGGCTACACCTTC. Amino acids: CASSSQGQGAGYGYTF.

This clone was recorded once. The chain links TRBV19 to TRBJ1-2, with 7 bases that match TRBD1. Germline V lookup: CDR1 LNHDA, CDR2 SQIVND (reference sequence). Germline trimming cut 3 bases from V and 4 bases from J; bases unmatched to any gene: 11. The CDR3 sequence is 16 residues long. In DNA form, the CDR3 reads TGTGCCAGTAGTATCCGATCCGACAGGGATCGCTATGGCTACACCTTC. Residues: CASSIRSDRDRYGYTF.

The chain employs TRBV6-1 and TRBJ1-3; D gene uncertain. Germline values: CDR1 MNHNS, CDR2 SASEGT. V was shortened by 1 base and J by 0 bases, with 13 bases between the two germline ends. This CDR3 has 17 residues. The CDR3 DNA follows: TGTGCCAGCAGTGAAGTGTCTTTTGGGAGCTCTGGAAACACCATATATTTT. This sequence encodes CASSEVSFGSSGNTIYF.

This clone was recorded once. The chain has TRBV7-2 and TRBJ2-2; D ambiguous. Per germline, CDR1 SGHTA and CDR2 FQGNSA. This CDR3 is 14 amino acids long. V was cut by 1 base and J by 4 bases, with 7 bases left in between. The CDR3 region is CASSLGPVTGELFF. CDR3 nucleotide sequence: TGTGCCAGCAGCTTAGGTCCTGTCACCGGGGAGCTGTTTTTT.

This chain connects TRBV14 to TRBJ2-2; D ambiguous. The CDR3 is 13 residues long. Trimming stripped 4 bases from V and 6 bases from J, with 9 bases between. CDR1 and CDR2 from the germline V gene are SGHDN and FVKESK. CDR3: CASSPFQAGELFF. The CDR3 DNA reads as TGTGCCAGCAGCCCCTTCCAGGCCGGGGAGCTGTTTTTT.